These 21 T cell receptor beta chains came from one sample sequenced in a study of regulatory T cells in long-lasting Graves disease. The TCR beta library used iRepertoire HTBI primers with Arm-PCR amplification of CDR3. TCRdb itself ran the multiplex PCR reads through MiXCR, one entry per CDR3 protein. The table lists some 240,000 distinct CDR3 sequences, approximately 19% of them singletons. Sample time point: newly diagnosed GD, antithyroid drugs for less than 3 months. Generation of the TCR library employed RNA extracted from PBMCs. These data also formed part of another study, on T cells in Graves' hyperthyroidism and ophthalmopathy.

Here the sequenced sample was peripheral blood mononuclear cells (PBMCs), taken at new diagnosis, from a patient treated with antithyroid drugs. Source of these receptors: a woman aged 25 to 39 with Graves disease.

This clonotype was seen repeatedly, ten times or more. The genes are TRBV6-1 and TRBJ1-5; D not resolved. V lost 8 bases and J lost 6, with 11 bases in between. The CDR3 totals 12 residues. Looked up from germline, CDR1 is MNHNS and CDR2 is SASEGT. Written as DNA, the CDR3 is TGTGCCAGCCGTGGGCCTTCTCAGCCCCAGCATTTT. It codes for CASRGPSQPQHF.

This clonotype occurred many times. V usage is TRBV2 and J usage is TRBJ2-5; 14 bases line up with TRBD2. Germline lookup yields CDR1 SNHLY and CDR2 FYNNEI. The trim removed 2 bases at V and 4 bases at J, leaving 6 bases unmatched. The CDR3 has 17 amino acids. CDR3 sequence: CASSEQGLAGVAETQYF. The CDR3 nucleotides are TGTGCCAGCAGTGAACAGGGACTAGCGGGAGTTGCAGAGACCCAGTACTTC.

This clonotype was seen repeatedly, ten times or more. The chain couples TRBV12-3 or TRBV12-4 to TRBJ2-1; TRBD2 matches at 10 bases. J was trimmed by 6 bases and V by 4 bases; bases with no gene match: 3. The CDR3 spans 14 residues. In nucleotides, the CDR3 is TGTGCCAGCAGTTCACAGCGGGAGGGCAATGAGCAGTTCTTC. Translating it yields CASSSQREGNEQFF.

This clonotype has ten or more counts. The rearrangement links TRBV10-3 to TRBJ1-3; the D is unclear. The CDR3 contains 15 residues. With 4 bases removed from V and 0 bases from J, the gap between germline ends came to 10 bases. Germline V CDR1 and CDR2: ENHRY, SYGVKD. As DNA, the CDR3 is TGTGCCATCAGTGGCGTTAGCATCTCTGGAAACACCATATATTTT. Translated, it gives CAISGVSISGNTIYF.

The V call is TRBV12-3 or TRBV12-4, the J call TRBJ2-1; 8 positions agree with TRBD2. The CDR3 extends over 17 amino acids. V lost 5 bases, J lost 0 bases, and 9 bases stayed unmatched. In nucleotides, the CDR3 is TGTGCCAGCAGTGAAGGACTAGCCCTTTTCTCCTACAATGAGCAGTTCTTC. Translation gives CASSEGLALFSYNEQFF.

This clonotype has at least ten counts. DNA for the CDR3: TGTGCCAGCAGTTTAAAAGGAAACACCATATATTTT. Protein sequence: CASSLKGNTIYF. The gene calls are TRBV12-3 or TRBV12-4 and TRBJ1-3; no firm D call. Trimming cost V 2 bases and J 4 bases, with 3 bases left between them. The CDR3 contains 12 residues.

This clonotype occurred a few times. The V gene is TRBV12-3 or TRBV12-4, the J gene TRBJ1-3; a possible D gene is TRBD1 (5 bases). The CDR3 sequence is 14 residues long. V lost 5 bases to trimming and J lost 3 bases, with 11 bases between them. CDR3 residues: CASSPRGGGNTIYF. The CDR3, as DNA: TGTGCCAGCAGTCCTAGGGGTGGTGGAAACACCATATATTTT.

The V gene is TRBV5-4, the J gene TRBJ2-3; TRBD2 matches at 7 bases. Germline-derived CDR1 and CDR2 are SGHNT and YYREEE (reference sequence). The CDR3 sequence is 14 residues long. The V segment lost 4 bases and the J segment 11 bases; nucleotides outside the gene matches: 13. The CDR3 bases are TGTGCCAGCAGCCCACAATCAGGTCTAGCGGTGCAGTATTTT. This sequence encodes CASSPQSGLAVQYF.

This clonotype was counted ten times or more. The chain carries TRBV7-2 and TRBJ1-1, with 9 bases fitting TRBD1. The CDR3 totals 17 residues. Germline V gene lookup returns CDR1 SGHTA and CDR2 FQGNSA. V dropped 5 bases and J dropped 4; count of bases not matched to a gene: 14. For the CDR3, the DNA is TGTGCCAGCAGCCGCGGAACAGGGGGCAAAAGGAGCACTGAAGCTTTCTTT. Amino acid sequence: CASSRGTGGKRSTEAFF.

This clonotype was recorded many times. J is TRBJ2-7 and V is TRBV7-9, with D perhaps matching TRBD2 (5 bases). Germline CDR1 SEHNR, CDR2 FQNEAQ (reference sequence). The CDR3 length is 16 residues. V dropped 4 bases and J dropped 1 base, with 17 bases sitting between them. The CDR3 region has the DNA TGTGCCAGCAGCTCTGGTGGGGAGCGACTATCCTACGAGCAGTACTTC. This codes for CASSSGGERLSYEQYF.

In this sample, this clonotype turned up many times. J is TRBJ2-1 and V is TRBV7-3, with D perhaps TRBD2 (5 bases). The CDR3 has 13 residues. From germline, CDR1 is SGHTA and CDR2 FQGTGA. V was clipped by 6 bases and J by 2 bases, with 8 bases between them. CDR3 sequence (DNA): TGTGCCAGCAGTCAGGAGGCCTACAATGAGCAGTTCTTC. Translating gives CASSQEAYNEQFF.

This clonotype was recorded at least ten times. This chain connects TRBV2 to TRBJ1-5; 9 positions agree with TRBD1. Germline CDR1 is SNHLY and CDR2 is FYNNEI. This CDR3 spans 18 amino acids. The V gene end was trimmed by 0 bases and the J gene end by 3 bases; junction bases not matched to a gene: 9. The DNA for the CDR3 is TGTGCCAGCAGTGAAGCCTGGCCGGGACAGGGTTTCAATCAGCCCCAGCATTTT. As protein: CASSEAWPGQGFNQPQHF.

This chain joins TRBV7-6 and TRBJ2-5; possible D gene TRBD2, 6 bases. The V gene lost 5 bases and the J gene lost 2 bases, with 12 bases spanning the gap. Germline loops: CDR1 SGHVS, CDR2 FNYEAQ. The CDR3 spans 14 residues. CDR3 nucleotide sequence: TGTGCCAGCAGCCGGGACTTTAGGCAAGAGACCCAGTACTTC. Translating gives CASSRDFRQETQYF. Full variable domain (outside the CDR3, taken from reference TRBV7-6 and TRBJ2-5): GAGVSQSPRYKVTKRGQDVALRCDPISGHVSLYWYRQALGQGPEFLTYFNYEAQQDKSGLPNDRFSAERPEGSISTLTIQRTEQRDSAMYRCASSRDFRQETQYFGPGTRLLVL.

Notes on this clonotype: Since a much larger clone is just one base distant, this may be a read error. The V call is TRBV12-3 or TRBV12-4, the J call TRBJ2-2; TRBD2 aligns across 7 bases. The V gene end was trimmed by 5 bases and the J gene end by 1 base; junction bases not matched to a gene: 4. CDR3 length: 15 amino acids. In DNA, the CDR3 is TGTGCCAGCAGTGAGGCTAGCGGGAACACCGGGGAGCTGTTTTTT. Encoded protein: CASSEASGNTGELFF.

This clonotype came up many times. V gene TRBV19 combines with J gene TRBJ1-1; possible D gene TRBD1, 5 bases. The CDR3 sequence is 14 residues long. Germline assignment: CDR1 LNHDA and CDR2 SQIVND (reference sequence). Trimming shortened V by 3 bases and J by 4 bases, and 12 bases separated the two germline ends. The chain's CDR3 is CASSMSQGGTEAFF. The DNA for the CDR3 is TGTGCCAGTAGTATGTCCCAGGGCGGCACTGAAGCTTTCTTT.

This clonotype was recorded at least ten times. The V gene is TRBV11-2, the J gene TRBJ1-2; D uncertain. Germline values: CDR1 SGHAT, CDR2 FQNNGV. This CDR3 region has 16 residues. The germline V and J ends were trimmed by 1 base and 4 bases, with 16 bases remaining between them. The CDR3 loop reads CASSLGSAMRPYGYTF. In nucleotides, the CDR3 is TGTGCCAGCAGCTTAGGATCGGCCATGAGGCCCTATGGCTACACCTTC.

V is TRBV5-5 and J is TRBJ1-5; D unclear. Germline values: CDR1 SGHKS, CDR2 YYEKEE (reference sequence). V gave up 2 bases and J gave up 3 bases, with 9 bases separating them. CDR3 size: 14 residues. This chain's CDR3 is CASSFGQNNQPQHF. The CDR3 nucleotides are TGTGCCAGCAGCTTTGGGCAGAACAATCAGCCCCAGCATTTT.

Comment on this clonotype: A far larger clone lies a single base away; this is likely a read error. The gene calls are TRBV3-1 and TRBJ1-5; 8 positions match TRBD1. Germline CDR1 reads LGHDT; CDR2 reads YNNKEL (reference sequence). The CDR3 runs 14 residues. The CDR3, as DNA: TGTGCCAGCAGTCCAGGGGGCGCGTATCAGCCCCTGCATTTT. Protein product: CASSPGGAYQPLHF.

This clonotype has a count of ten or more. The chain links TRBV7-9 to TRBJ1-1, with TRBD1 as a possible D gene (6 bases). The CDR3 is 14 amino acids. Germline V gene lookup returns CDR1 SEHNR and CDR2 FQNEAQ (reference sequence). The CDR3 DNA reads TGTGCGATAAAGACGCAGGGGCTGAACACTGAAGCTTTCTTT. Translating it yields CAIKTQGLNTEAFF.

This clonotype was seen many times. This rearrangement joins TRBV6-2 or TRBV6-3 to TRBJ2-7; a possible D gene is TRBD1 (6 bases). Trimming took off 7 bases at V and 3 bases at J, with 22 bases between the two ends. This CDR3 is built from 16 residues. Germline V CDR1 and CDR2: MNHEY, SVGEGT. The CDR3 loop reads CASTSPWTDEYYEQYF. As DNA, the CDR3 is TGTGCCAGCACCTCACCTTGGACAGATGAGTACTACGAGCAGTACTTC.

In this sample, this clonotype turned up many times. The chain recombines TRBV7-2 with TRBJ1-5, with TRBD1 matching over 8 bases. The V segment lost 2 bases and the J segment 2 bases; nucleotides outside the gene matches: 2. There are 15 residues in the CDR3. CDR1 and CDR2 from the germline V gene are SGHTA and FQGNSA. The CDR3 region is CASSLTDRGNQPQHF. CDR3 in DNA: TGTGCCAGCAGCTTAACGGACAGGGGCAATCAGCCCCAGCATTTT. Full variable domain (remainder filled in from reference TRBV7-2 and TRBJ1-5): GAGVSQSPSNKVTEKGKDVELRCDPISGHTALYWYRQSLGQGLEFLIYFQGNSAPDKSGLPSDRFSAERTGGSVSTLTIQRTQQEDSAVYLCASSLTDRGNQPQHFGDGTRLSIL.